This record covers a single T cell receptor (beta chain). Its cognate antigen is unknown. The sample is drawn from a study of radiotherapy plus CTLA-4 blockade in lung cancer. CDR1 is SNHLY and CDR2 is FYNNEI in the germline V gene. This CDR3 comprises 13 residues. Losses at the gene ends were 6 bases for V and 3 bases for J; bases not matched to a gene: 0. Alongside CTLA-4 blockade with ipilimumab, patients with chemo-refractory metastatic non-small-cell lung cancer received focal radiation. The study's findings and limits: With interferon-beta, early dynamics of blood T cell clones were reported to best predict response. Blood TCR clones of tumor origin expanded after radiotherapy plus ipilimumab.

The data were produced by immunoSEQ multiplex PCR, yet TCRdb's version contains in-frame clones alone and is incomplete. The data contain about 120,000 clones, around 90% of them singletons. This TCR was recovered from a human donor with non-small cell lung cancer that progressed on radiotherapy plus ipilimumab. The input for sequencing was peripheral blood, taken from a patient treated with radiotherapy plus ipilimumab. The V call is TRBV2, the J call TRBJ2-1; the match to TRBD2 covers 9 bases. DNA for the CDR3: TGTGCCAGCAGAGCGGGAGGCTACAATGAGCAGTTCTTC. Protein sequence: CASRAGGYNEQFF.